Following are 19 T cell receptor beta chains from one sample sequenced in a study of early T cells in non-severe SARS-CoV-2 infection. TCRdb called the 5' RACE reads again in MiXCR, with one record for every CDR3 protein. The repertoire holds nearly 45,000 distinct CDR3 sequences, about 11% seen once, with 8% to 10% in the top ten. What was sequenced was whole blood. The origin of the receptors is an adult who was a healthcare worker with PCR-confirmed SARS-CoV-2 infection or an uninfected control (not recorded which).

At least ten counts were recorded for this clonotype. The chain links TRBV30 to TRBJ1-4; no definite D call. Trimming removed 5 bases from V and 7 bases from J, with 8 bases in between. Germline CDR1 and CDR2: GTSNPN and SVGIG (reference sequence). This CDR3 is built from 11 residues. Here the CDR3 reads CAWGIREKLFF. The CDR3 region has the DNA TGTGCCTGGGGTATTCGTGAAAAACTGTTTTTT.

The table lists this clonotype with a few counts. This chain joins TRBV19 and TRBJ1-4; D call uncertain. The CDR3 consists of 14 residues. V was pared by 3 bases and J by 4 bases, with 9 bases between. CDR1 LNHDA and CDR2 SQIVND come from the germline V gene (reference sequence). The CDR3 loop reads CASSIGRSNEKLFF. As DNA, the CDR3 is TGTGCCAGTAGTATCGGCAGAAGTAATGAAAAACTGTTTTTT. The full variable domain, rest sourced from reference TRBV19 and TRBJ1-4, is DGGITQSPKYLFRKEGQNVTLSCEQNLNHDAMYWYRQDPGQGLRLIYYSQIVNDFQKGDIAEGYSVSREKKESFPLTVTSAQKNPTAFYLCASSIGRSNEKLFFGSGTQLSVL.

V gene TRBV3-1 combines with J gene TRBJ1-1, with 7 bases matching TRBD1. CDR3 length: 11 residues. The junction had 4 bases not matched to a gene; V was cut back by 5 bases and J by 10 bases. Germline CDR1 LGHDT, CDR2 YNNKEL (reference sequence). The CDR3 DNA is TGTGCCAGCAGCTCACAGGGGAGAGCTTTCTTT. Protein product: CASSSQGRAFF.

This clonotype was recorded a few times. This rearrangement joins TRBV29-1 to TRBJ1-4, with D uncertain. The germline V gene has CDR1 SQVTM and CDR2 ANQGSEA. Trimming removed 4 bases at V and 8 bases at J, with 5 bases between. The CDR3 consists of 10 residues. The CDR3 nucleotides read TGCAGCGTTGGGGAGGAAAAACTGTTTTTT. It yields the protein CSVGEEKLFF.

The chain combines TRBV6-2 or TRBV6-3 with TRBJ2-4; maybe TRBD2 (6 bases). Trimming pared 2 bases from V and 2 bases from J, leaving 7 bases between. Germline CDR1 and CDR2: MNHEY and SVGEGT. CDR3 length equals 14 residues. The chain's CDR3 is CASSYGGTKNIQYF. As DNA, the CDR3 is TGTGCCAGCAGTTACGGGGGGACCAAAAACATTCAGTACTTC.

At least ten counts were recorded for this clonotype. The rearrangement uses TRBV27 and TRBJ2-7, with D unclear. Germline V CDR1 and CDR2: MNHEY, SMNVEV (reference sequence). This CDR3 is 13 amino acids long. Trimming cost V 5 bases and J 3 bases, with 11 bases left between them. Written as DNA, the CDR3 is TGTGCCAGCAGTCCCCGGTACTACTACGAGCAGTACTTC. The encoded protein is CASSPRYYYEQYF.

This clonotype came up many times. The gene calls are TRBV6-2 or TRBV6-3 and TRBJ1-2, with unresolved D. There are 14 residues in the CDR3. The germline V gene encodes CDR1 MNHEY and CDR2 SVGEGT. The V and J ends lost 3 bases and 5 bases respectively, with 13 bases between them. The DNA for the CDR3 is TGTGCCAGCAGTTATGGGCAGCCGAATTATGGCTACACCTTC. Amino acid sequence: CASSYGQPNYGYTF.

This clonotype was counted ten times or more. The chain links TRBV6-5 to TRBJ2-1; D is unresolved. V shed 4 bases and J shed 0 bases, with 10 bases lying between them. CDR1 and CDR2 from the germline V gene are MNHEY and SVGAGI. The CDR3 runs 15 residues. CDR3 sequence (DNA): TGTGCCAGCAGTTGGCGGCAGTACTCCTACAATGAGCAGTTCTTC. Its protein product is CASSWRQYSYNEQFF.

The chain uses TRBV29-1 and TRBJ2-5; D gene ambiguous. The V end lost 3 bases, the J end lost 4 bases, and 15 bases lay between the germline ends. This CDR3 is 14 amino acids long. CDR1 is SQVTM and CDR2 is ANQGSEA in the germline V gene. CDR3 amino acids: CSVDGSGVVETQYF. CDR3 DNA: TGCAGCGTTGATGGGTCTGGGGTTGTAGAGACCCAGTACTTC.

This clonotype was picked up many times. The chain joins TRBV2 to TRBJ2-4; 13 bases map to TRBD2. The CDR3 is made up of 17 amino acids. The J segment lost 8 bases and the V segment lost 1 base, leaving 8 bases of the junction unmatched. Germline lookup yields CDR1 SNHLY and CDR2 FYNNEI. CDR3 coding DNA: TGTGCCAGCAGTGAAGTCGAGACTAGCGGGGGGAGATACATTCAGTACTTC. Protein product: CASSEVETSGGRYIQYF.

The chain uses TRBV5-1 and TRBJ2-2, with D tentatively TRBD1 or TRBD2 (5 bases each). V was shortened by 1 base and J by 4 bases, with 8 bases between the two germline ends. The CDR3 covers 14 residues. Germline loops: CDR1 SGHRS, CDR2 YFSETQ. CDR3 protein: CASSLPGTTGELFF. CDR3 nucleotides: TGCGCCAGCAGCTTGCCGGGGACCACCGGGGAGCTGTTTTTT.

This clonotype was detected ten times or more. The chain has TRBV18 and TRBJ1-1; TRBD1 agrees at 8 bases. The length of the CDR3 is 13 residues. V lost 3 bases, J lost 10 bases, and 7 bases stayed unmatched. Germline CDR1 and CDR2: KGHSH and LQKENI. DNA of the CDR3: TGTGCCAGCTCACCTGACAGGGGATCCTTAGCTTTCTTT. This translates into CASSPDRGSLAFF.

The sample holds a few counts of this clonotype. One end of the junction does not line up with germline, which may come from a read error. The J gene is TRBJ1-1, the V gene TRBV3-1; TRBD1 might be the D (5 bases). This CDR3 contains 14 residues. CDR1 LGHDT and CDR2 YNNKEL come from the germline V gene (reference sequence). The CDR3 DNA follows: TGTGCCAGCACCCAACAGGTCGGGGACACTGAAGCTTTCTTT. It translates to CASTQQVGDTEAFF.

This clonotype appeared a few times. V and J are TRBV5-4 and TRBJ2-5, with D possibly TRBD2 on 5 matching bases. V was shortened by 2 bases and J by 2 bases, with 10 bases between the two germline ends. Per germline, CDR1 SGHNT and CDR2 YYREEE (reference sequence). The CDR3 totals 14 residues. CDR3 sequence reads: CASSFGETQETQYF. CDR3 bases: TGTGCCAGCAGCTTCGGGGAGACTCAAGAGACCCAGTACTTC.

The table lists this clonotype with many counts. The chain joins TRBV30 to TRBJ2-7; possibly TRBD1 for D (6 bases). The CDR3 loop spans 14 amino acids. CDR1 and CDR2 (germline): GTSNPN, SVGIG (reference sequence). Trimming shortened V by 2 bases and J by 4 bases, and 15 bases separated the two germline ends. CDR3 residues: CAWSRGNGLYEQYF. The CDR3 DNA reads as TGTGCCTGGAGTAGGGGGAACGGGTTGTACGAGCAGTACTTC.

The rearrangement joins TRBV3-1 to TRBJ1-6, with 7 bases matching TRBD1. CDR3 length equals 14 residues. The V gene's germline CDR1 is LGHDT and CDR2 YNNKEL (reference sequence). V trimming: 4 bases; J trimming: 7 bases; junction bases outside the gene matches: 4. The CDR3 region has the DNA TGTGCCAGCAGCCGACGGGACAGCAATTCACCCCTCCACTTT. Protein product: CASSRRDSNSPLHF.

This clonotype was seen repeatedly, ten times or more. V gene TRBV27 combines with J gene TRBJ2-2, with D hard to call. V shed 6 bases and J shed 5 bases, with 4 bases lying between them. The germline V gene has CDR1 MNHEY and CDR2 SMNVEV (reference sequence). The CDR3 consists of 11 residues. CDR3 sequence reads: CASSLTGELFF. CDR3 in DNA: TGTGCCAGCAGCCTAACCGGGGAGCTGTTTTTT.

The rearrangement joins TRBV9 to TRBJ2-3; no clear D. The CDR3 length is 14 residues. The ends were cut back, 0 bases at V and 2 bases at J, with 7 bases in the middle. Germline V CDR1 and CDR2: SGDLS, YYNGEE. The CDR3 DNA sequence: TGTGCCAGCAGCGTAGCTCCGCTCACAGATACGCAGTATTTT. This sequence encodes CASSVAPLTDTQYF.

This clonotype has a handful of counts. J is TRBJ2-5 and V is TRBV7-3; tentative D call: TRBD2 (5 bases). The CDR3 loop spans 13 amino acids. CDR1 is SGHTA, CDR2 FQGTGA, per germline. The germline V and J ends were trimmed by 3 bases and 4 bases, with 9 bases remaining between them. As DNA, the CDR3 is TGTGCCAGCAGCTTGGGGAGTCGAGAGACCCAGTACTTC. Translating gives CASSLGSRETQYF.